The clone carrying this TCR beta chain was seen a few times. What it binds is not known. The CDR3 is 16 amino acids. Germline lookup yields CDR1 SGHRS and CDR2 YFSETQ. The trim removed 0 bases at V and 3 bases at J, leaving 4 bases unmatched. This specimen comes from a study of T-cell memory formation after mild COVID-19. Overall study: Across donors, TCR clusters were largely donor specific. Overall study results and limits: Within pre-infection memory, some responding clones were found, suggesting cross-reactive memory joined. Shrinking CD4+ clones resided mostly in CM and EM, and CD8+ ones in EMRA.

From 5'RACE with constant-segment primers came TCR alpha and TCR beta cDNA libraries that carried sample barcodes and UMIs. TCRdb recomputed calls from the 5' RACE reads with MiXCR, one row per CDR3 protein. The sample comprises roughly 610,000 distinct CDR3 sequences, around 16% of which are singletons, and roughly 8% rests with the top ten. This TCR was recovered from an adult woman who had mild COVID-19 (a few samples of this study predate the infection). Cell type and time point are not known. The J gene is TRBJ2-7, the V gene TRBV5-1; TRBD1 aligns across 12 bases. Sequencing used PBMCs or a T cell subset sorted from them (not recorded which). The CDR3 DNA reads as TGCGCCAGCAGCTTGGGGGACAGGGGGCGTATCTACGAGCAGTACTTC. Residues: CASSLGDRGRIYEQYF.